Presented here are 24 T cell receptor beta chains from one specimen sequenced in a study of T cells expressing NK-cell markers. One entry per CDR3 protein, without DNA, is what TCRdb gives after re-calling the 5' RACE reads. The listing records some 390,000 distinct CDR3 sequences. Sequencing was carried out using blood T cells: a sorted CD56 or NKG2C T cell subset, CD4+ or CD8+ T cells, or bulk PBMC T cells (not recorded which). The receptors shown here come from a woman in her forties or fifties in good health.

The rearrangement links TRBV6-5 to TRBJ2-3; the D gene TCRdb calls, TRBD2, cannot be checked with no DNA. The germline V gene encodes CDR1 MNHEY and CDR2 SVGAGI. The CDR3 covers 14 residues. The CDR3 region is CASRPSGYTDTQYF.

This chain uses TRBV10-2 with TRBJ2-1; with no DNA, the TCRdb D assignment of TRBD2 cannot be verified. The CDR3 consists of 15 residues. CDR1 and CDR2 from the germline V gene are WSHSY and SAAADI. The CDR3 here is CASSDGLAGVAEQFF.

This chain connects TRBV24-1 to TRBJ2-2; TCRdb's D call of TRBD2 is untestable without DNA. The CDR3 runs 17 residues. The germline CDR1 and CDR2 sequences are KGHDR and SFDVKD. The CDR3 spells CATGTRGLATNTGELFF.

V gene TRBV24-1 combines with J gene TRBJ2-3; there is no DNA to check the TCRdb D call of TRBD2. The germline CDR1 and CDR2 sequences are KGHDR and SFDVKD. This CDR3 region has 14 residues. The CDR3 sequence: CATSDGLEGYTQYF.

The rearrangement links TRBV7-9 to TRBJ2-1. The CDR3 runs to 11 residues. Germline V gene data show CDR1 as SEHNR and CDR2 as FQNEAQ (reference sequence). CDR3 residues: CASRFKNEQFF.

The V call is TRBV24-1, the J call TRBJ1-5. CDR3 length: 13 amino acids. Per germline, CDR1 KGHDR and CDR2 SFDVKD. CDR3 protein: CATSSVSNQPQHF.

The gene calls are TRBV13 and TRBJ1-3; TCRdb calls TRBD1, which cannot be checked without DNA. This CDR3 is built from 18 residues. Germline CDR1 and CDR2: PRHDT and FYEKMQ (reference sequence). CDR3: CASSSSPGTGLTGNTIYF.

J is TRBJ2-3 and V is TRBV19; TCRdb's D gene call, TRBD2, goes unchecked for lack of DNA. The CDR3 covers 15 residues. CDR1 and CDR2 (germline): LNHDA, SQIVND (reference sequence). CDR3 protein: CASSIFSGRADTQYF.

This chain uses TRBV5-1 with TRBJ2-7; without DNA, the TCRdb call of TRBD1 cannot be checked. The CDR3 length is 15 residues. Germline V lookup: CDR1 SGHRS, CDR2 YFSETQ. CDR3 region: CASSPLTGTAYEQYF.

V is TRBV7-8 and J is TRBJ2-2. Looked up from germline, CDR1 is SGHVS and CDR2 is FQNEAQ. This CDR3 has 14 residues. This CDR3 is CASSLSFQTGELFF.

V is TRBV21-1 and J is TRBJ2-3. TRBV21-1 is a pseudogene locus. The CDR3 sequence is 15 residues long. This CDR3 reads CASSKLPGITDTQYF.

The V gene is TRBV4-1, the J gene TRBJ2-7; TCRdb gives TRBD2 as the D gene, but with no DNA this cannot be confirmed. Germline V gene lookup returns CDR1 MGHRA and CDR2 YSYEKL. CDR3 size: 15 residues. This chain's CDR3 is CASSQGVLASYEQYF.

V usage is TRBV6-2 or TRBV6-3 and J usage is TRBJ2-7; TCRdb's assignment of TRBD2 cannot be checked, as there is no DNA. This CDR3 contains 15 residues. Per the germline V gene, CDR1 is MNHEY and CDR2 is SVGEGT. The CDR3 sequence is CASGRGLAGSYEQYF.

The chain recombines TRBV7-8 with TRBJ1-6; TCRdb's assignment of TRBD1 cannot be checked, as there is no DNA. CDR1 SGHVS and CDR2 FQNEAQ come from the germline V gene. CDR3 length: 16 residues. This chain's CDR3 is CASTPERGKDNSPLHF.

The CDR3 protein is CASSYRDRQVPEKLFF. The chain uses TRBV5-1 and TRBJ1-4; TCRdb calls TRBD1, which cannot be checked without DNA. The CDR3 contains 16 residues. CDR1 is SGHRS, CDR2 YFSETQ, per germline.

The gene calls are TRBV7-9 and TRBJ2-3; lacking DNA, the TRBD1 call made by TCRdb goes unchecked. CDR3 length: 17 residues. The germline gives CDR1 SEHNR, CDR2 FQNEAQ (reference sequence). The CDR3 sequence: CASSPSRGDSKIGTQYF.

This chain joins TRBV20-1 and TRBJ2-7; TCRdb reports TRBD2, a call that lacks DNA to check it against. Per germline, CDR1 DFQATT and CDR2 SNEGSKA (reference sequence). The CDR3 is 17 amino acids. CDR3 region: CSARDLSASGSMYEQYF.

The rearrangement joins TRBV6-5 to TRBJ2-3; the TCRdb call, TRBD2, lacks DNA for checking. There are 16 residues in the CDR3. Germline values: CDR1 MNHEY, CDR2 SVGAGI. The CDR3 protein is CASSYFLTSGTDTQYF.

The V gene is TRBV6-1, the J gene TRBJ1-5; TCRdb selects TRBD1, and the lack of DNA leaves this call unchecked. The CDR3 covers 15 residues. The germline CDR1 and CDR2 sequences are MNHNS and SASEGT. The CDR3 reads CASSTDGGADQPQHF.

The chain has TRBV10-1 and TRBJ2-1; TCRdb's D call of TRBD2 is untestable without DNA. The CDR3 is 18 residues long. Germline V gene lookup returns CDR1 WNHNN and CDR2 SYGVQD (reference sequence). The CDR3 spells CASSPGKLAGEKHNEQFF.

This sequence joins TRBV30 and TRBJ1-1; TCRdb lists TRBD1, though no DNA is available to test this call. Germline lookup yields CDR1 GTSNPN and CDR2 SVGIG (reference sequence). This CDR3 comprises 12 residues. CDR3 in amino acids: CAWRATGQAAFF.

The V gene is TRBV7-2, the J gene TRBJ2-1; TCRdb calls TRBD2, which cannot be checked without DNA. The V gene's germline CDR1 is SGHTA and CDR2 FQGNSA. This CDR3 is 14 amino acids long. CDR3 in amino acids: CASSLESISGEQFF.

This sequence joins TRBV12-3 or TRBV12-4 and TRBJ2-1. CDR3 length: 11 residues. CDR3 in amino acids: CASSFGYEQFF.

This chain joins TRBV4-1 and TRBJ2-1; TCRdb picks TRBD2, but there is no DNA to check that call. The CDR3 extends over 11 amino acids. Germline V lookup: CDR1 MGHRA, CDR2 YSYEKL. The CDR3 spells CASRLVDEQFF.